The 14 T cell receptor beta chains reported below all come from one sample, sequenced in a study of shared clonotypes between healthy human individuals. This table comes from immunoSEQ multiplex PCR, and its TCRdb copy is limited to in-frame clones, with some not included. The sample has about 690,000 clones, 80% to 95% seen once. Sequencing was carried out using memory CD8+ T cells from PBMCs. Subset of the sample: CD45RO+ cells pooled with CCR7-negative TemRA cells. These receptors all come from a young man in good health. Some clones in this sample may be carry-over from other donors' samples.

Ten or more counts support this clone. The V call is TRBV27, the J call TRBJ2-3; unclear D gene. Trimming cost V 8 bases and J 4 bases, with 10 bases left between them. Germline V CDR1 and CDR2: MNHEY, SMNVEV (reference sequence). The CDR3 sequence is 12 residues long. The CDR3 is CASGIFSDTQYF. The DNA for the CDR3 is TGTGCCAGCGGGATATTCTCAGATACGCAGTATTTT.

The chain's CDR3 is CASSEAGQNTEAFF. CDR3 DNA sequence: TGTGCCAGTAGTGAAGCGGGACAGAACACTGAAGCTTTCTTT. The V and J genes are TRBV19 and TRBJ1-1; a possible D gene is TRBD1 (6 bases). The CDR3 contains 14 residues. The germline gives CDR1 LNHDA, CDR2 SQIVND (reference sequence). V was shortened by 5 bases and J by 1 base, with 11 bases between the two germline ends.

V usage is TRBV5-5 and J usage is TRBJ2-3, with D possibly matching TRBD1 (6 bases). The CDR3 covers 15 residues. V lost 2 bases and J lost 0, with 10 bases in between. Germline V gives CDR1 SGHKS, CDR2 YYEKEE (reference sequence). In DNA form, the CDR3 reads TGTGCCAGCAGCTTCTACAGGGACAGCACAGATACGCAGTATTTT. Translating gives CASSFYRDSTDTQYF. Based on the CDR3 plus reference TRBV5-5 and TRBJ2-3, the full variable domain is DAGVTQSPTHLIKTRGQQVTLRCSPISGHKSVSWYQQVLGQGPQFIFQYYEKEERGRGNFPDRFSARQFPNYSSELNVNALLLGDSALYLCASSFYRDSTDTQYFGPGTRLTVL.

The chain joins TRBV9 to TRBJ2-7; the D gene could be TRBD1 or TRBD2 (5 bases each). V dropped 4 bases and J dropped 3 bases, with 14 bases sitting between them. The CDR3 is 14 amino acids. CDR1 is SGDLS, CDR2 YYNGEE, per germline. The CDR3 DNA is TGTGCCAGCAGCCCCGGGGCGGAAAACTACGAGCAGTACTTC. Encoded protein: CASSPGAENYEQYF.

The rearrangement links TRBV7-9 to TRBJ2-2; D gene unclear. The CDR3 runs 13 residues. Trimming stripped 7 bases from V and 3 bases from J, with 9 bases between. Germline assignment: CDR1 SEHNR and CDR2 FQNEAQ (reference sequence). The CDR3 DNA reads as TGTGCCAGCACCTCCTTTTACACCGGGGAGCTGTTTTTT. Protein: CASTSFYTGELFF.

The rearrangement joins TRBV4-1 to TRBJ2-7, with D perhaps assigned TRBD1 or TRBD2 (6 bases each). CDR1 and CDR2 from the germline V gene are MGHRA and YSYEKL. V lost 4 bases, J lost 3 bases, and 22 bases lay in between. The length of the CDR3 is 17 residues. CDR3 region: CASSPTVRGTFFYEQYF. The CDR3 nucleotides read TGCGCCAGCAGCCCCACCGTCCGCGGGACATTCTTCTACGAGCAGTACTTC.

The chain carries TRBV29-1 and TRBJ1-1; 7 positions match TRBD1. The CDR3 runs to 12 residues. J lost 2 bases, V lost 7 bases, and 4 bases had no gene match. From germline, CDR1 is SQVTM and CDR2 ANQGSEA. CDR3 amino acids: CSGTGDNTEAFF. The CDR3 coding sequence is TGCAGCGGAACAGGGGATAACACTGAAGCTTTCTTT.

The rearrangement joins TRBV11-2 to TRBJ2-7, with 9 bases fitting TRBD2. Losses at the gene ends were 5 bases for V and 4 bases for J; bases not matched to a gene: 9. CDR3 length equals 15 residues. Germline-derived CDR1 and CDR2 are SGHAT and FQNNGV. The DNA of the CDR3 is TGTGCCAGCAGCCTCCCATCTAGCGGGGTATACGAGCAGTACTTC. This sequence encodes CASSLPSSGVYEQYF.

J is TRBJ1-5 and V is TRBV2; D is unclear. Trimming cost V 4 bases and J 1 base, with 11 bases left between them. This CDR3 is 15 amino acids long. Germline V gives CDR1 SNHLY, CDR2 FYNNEI. The CDR3 DNA sequence: TGTGCCAGCAGTGCCCTTGTGGGAAGCAATCAGCCCCAGCATTTT. Translation gives CASSALVGSNQPQHF.

In DNA form, the CDR3 reads TGTGCCAGCAGCTTAATGGGATGGGGGAACACTGAAGCTTTCTTT. Encoded protein: CASSLMGWGNTEAFF. This sequence joins TRBV7-3 and TRBJ1-1; D remains unclear. With 1 base removed from V and 1 base from J, the gap between germline ends came to 10 bases. This CDR3 is built from 15 residues. The germline V gene encodes CDR1 SGHTA and CDR2 FQGTGA.

This clone showed up just once. This chain links TRBV11-2 with TRBJ2-3; TRBD1 matches at 11 bases. CDR1 SGHAT and CDR2 FQNNGV come from the germline V gene. V dropped 0 bases and J dropped 7; count of bases not matched to a gene: 9. The CDR3 length is 17 residues. CDR3 loop: CASSLDRGQGAVYTQYF. In nucleotides, the CDR3 is TGTGCCAGCAGCTTAGATAGAGGACAGGGGGCGGTGTATACGCAGTATTTT.

V and J are TRBV4-2 and TRBJ2-2; D remains ambiguous. The germline V gene encodes CDR1 LGHNA and CDR2 YNFKEQ. V gave up 8 bases and J gave up 6 bases, with 16 bases separating them. This CDR3 is 14 amino acids long. The CDR3 coding sequence is TGTGCCAGCCAGACTTTATGGGCTCCCGGGGAGCTGTTTTTT. Translation: CASQTLWAPGELFF.

V is TRBV14 and J is TRBJ2-5; 10 nucleotides match TRBD1. The germline CDR1 and CDR2 sequences are SGHDN and FVKESK. This CDR3 has 15 residues. Germline trimming cut 3 bases from V and 5 bases from J; bases unmatched to any gene: 6. The CDR3 region is CASSQTGGAGETQYF. For the CDR3, the DNA is TGTGCCAGCAGCCAGACAGGGGGCGCGGGCGAGACCCAGTACTTC.

The chain uses TRBV4-1 and TRBJ2-7; D could derive from TRBD1 or TRBD2 (5 bases each). Germline V gene sequence: CDR1 MGHRA, CDR2 YSYEKL. Trimming shortened V by 4 bases and J by 6 bases, and 22 bases separated the two germline ends. The length of the CDR3 is 16 residues. CDR3 sequence: CASSPNRGGALSEQYF. The CDR3 DNA is TGCGCCAGCAGCCCCAATCGTGGGGGAGCTCTCTCCGAGCAGTACTTC.